One sample yielded the 30 T cell receptor beta chains listed below, sequenced in a study of blood T cell repertoires in COVID-19. Only in-frame clones appear in the TCRdb table, and some are missing; sequencing was by immunoSEQ multiplex PCR. The sample has over 100,000 clones, 75% to 85% seen once; the top ten hold around 4.8%. Specimen: peripheral blood. The receptors were gathered from a man in his 60s with acute or convalescent COVID-19.

The rearrangement joins TRBV16 to TRBJ1-5, with 8 bases aligning to TRBD1. J lost 0 bases, V lost 4 bases, and 8 bases had no gene match. CDR3 length: 17 amino acids. The germline V gene has CDR1 KGHSY and CDR2 FQNENV. This CDR3 reads CASSPVQGGNSNQPQHF. CDR3 nucleotide sequence: TGTGCCAGCAGCCCCGTACAGGGGGGGAATAGCAATCAGCCCCAGCATTTT.

This clone was counted only a few times. V is TRBV28 and J is TRBJ2-1; maybe TRBD2 (6 bases). Germline V CDR1 and CDR2: MDHEN, SYDVKM. The CDR3 contains 15 residues. V dropped 6 bases and J dropped 0 bases, with 12 bases sitting between them. CDR3 loop: CASRSGPSSYNEQFF. The CDR3 nucleotides read TGTGCCAGCAGAAGCGGGCCTAGCTCCTACAATGAGCAGTTCTTC.

This clone was counted ten times or more. This rearrangement joins TRBV4-1 to TRBJ1-2; 7 nucleotides agree with TRBD1. CDR1 and CDR2 from the germline V gene are MGHRA and YSYEKL. J lost 5 bases, V lost 1 base, and 4 bases had no gene match. The CDR3 is 14 residues long. CDR3 amino acids: CASSQGTGLYGYTF. The CDR3 nucleotides are TGCGCCAGCAGCCAAGGGACAGGACTTTATGGCTACACCTTC.

The chain employs TRBV5-8 and TRBJ1-2; D ambiguous. The V gene lost 4 bases and the J gene lost 2 bases, with 3 bases spanning the gap. Per the germline V gene, CDR1 is SGHTS and CDR2 is YDEGEE. CDR3 length: 11 amino acids. The CDR3 sequence is CASSVNYGYTF. The CDR3 DNA is TGTGCCAGCAGCGTAAACTATGGCTACACCTTC.

CDR3 residues: CASSQDRGNQPQHF. CDR3 bases: TGTGCCAGCAGCCAAGACAGGGGCAATCAGCCCCAGCATTTT. The J gene is TRBJ1-5, the V gene TRBV4-2, with D perhaps matching TRBD1 (5 bases). Trimming cost V 0 bases and J 2 bases, with 5 bases left between them. CDR3 size: 14 residues. CDR1 is LGHNA, CDR2 YNFKEQ, per germline.

The rearrangement joins TRBV7-9 to TRBJ2-5, with D perhaps matching TRBD1 (6 bases). V was pared by 5 bases and J by 5 bases, with 18 bases between. CDR1 is SEHNR and CDR2 is FQNEAQ in the germline V gene (reference sequence). This CDR3 is 15 amino acids long. CDR3 nucleotides: TGTGCCAGCAGCAACTCAGGGGCGGAAGGTGAGACCCAGTACTTC. Amino acid sequence: CASSNSGAEGETQYF. The full variable domain, rest sourced from reference TRBV7-9 and TRBJ2-5, is DTGVSQNPRHKITKRGQNVTFRCDPISEHNRLYWYRQTLGQGPEFLTYFQNEAQLEKSRLLSDRFSAERPKGSFSTLEIQRTEQGDSAMYLCASSNSGAEGETQYFGPGTRLLVL.

The chain is built from TRBV30 and TRBJ1-4; maybe TRBD1 (5 bases). The CDR3 has 15 residues. Trimming removed 2 bases from V and 8 bases from J, with 18 bases in between. Germline loops: CDR1 GTSNPN, CDR2 SVGIG (reference sequence). CDR3 DNA: TGTGCCTGGAGTTTGGGGGGAAGGTATGGAGAAAAACTGTTTTTT. Encoded protein: CAWSLGGRYGEKLFF.

Written as DNA, the CDR3 is TGTGCCACCAGCAGCTACGTTACAACTACAGGGTTCAGTCAGCCCCAGCATTTT. This sequence encodes CATSSYVTTTGFSQPQHF. The chain is built from TRBV15 and TRBJ1-5, with D possibly TRBD1 on 6 matching bases. Trimming pared 3 bases from V and 6 bases from J, leaving 24 bases between. Germline CDR1 reads LNHNV; CDR2 reads YYDKDF (reference sequence). CDR3 length: 18 amino acids.

The chain couples TRBV19 to TRBJ2-6; 7 nucleotides line up with TRBD1. Germline lookup yields CDR1 LNHDA and CDR2 SQIVND (reference sequence). J gave up 0 bases and V 6 bases, and 5 bases lay outside the gene matches. The CDR3 consists of 16 residues. The CDR3 region is CASSLQGISGANVLTF. DNA for the CDR3: TGTGCCAGTAGCCTACAGGGGATCTCTGGGGCCAACGTCCTGACTTTC.

The chain joins TRBV9 to TRBJ1-1; 7 bases are shared with TRBD1. Germline lookup yields CDR1 SGDLS and CDR2 YYNGEE. Unmatched junction bases numbered 20, after V lost 3 bases and J lost 6 bases. The CDR3 has 18 residues. Written as DNA, the CDR3 is TGTGCCAGCAGCGGGCAGCTCGGACAGGAGCTAATGTCCCCTGAAGCTTTCTTT. It is translated as CASSGQLGQELMSPEAFF.

This chain joins TRBV5-4 and TRBJ1-1, with D unclear. Trimming removed 3 bases from V and 5 bases from J, with 14 bases in between. The CDR3 totals 14 residues. The germline V gene has CDR1 SGHNT and CDR2 YYREEE (reference sequence). In DNA form, the CDR3 reads TGTGCCAGCAGCTCGGGCCGGGGAAGGACTGAAGCTTTCTTT. It codes for CASSSGRGRTEAFF.

The rearrangement links TRBV4-3 to TRBJ2-3; 11 bases are shared with TRBD2. Per germline, CDR1 LGHNA and CDR2 YSLEER. The trim removed 8 bases at V and 4 bases at J, leaving 8 bases unmatched. This CDR3 region has 15 residues. The CDR3 DNA follows: TGCGCCAGCGGCAATTCGGGACTAGCGGCAGATACGCAGTATTTT. Its protein is CASGNSGLAADTQYF.

The chain combines TRBV5-4 with TRBJ1-6; perhaps TRBD1 as D (6 bases). Germline V lookup: CDR1 SGHNT, CDR2 YYREEE (reference sequence). The CDR3 runs to 16 residues. Trimming took off 4 bases at V and 8 bases at J, with 19 bases between the two ends. CDR3 bases: TGTGCCAGCAGCCTCATGCCAGGGGCAACTCATTCACCCCTCCACTTT. Protein product: CASSLMPGATHSPLHF.

The CDR3 nucleotides are TGTGCCAGCAGCTTAGGCGTCCAAGAGACCCAGTACTTC. It encodes CASSLGVQETQYF. The chain uses TRBV7-2 and TRBJ2-5; no firm D call. V lost 1 base and J 1 base, leaving 4 bases between the germline ends. The germline gives CDR1 SGHTA, CDR2 FQGNSA. CDR3 length: 13 residues.

This chain uses TRBV5-6 with TRBJ2-3; 12 nucleotides match TRBD2. The CDR3 has 19 amino acids. Germline V gives CDR1 SGHDT, CDR2 YYEEEE. The V gene end was trimmed by 4 bases and the J gene end by 0 bases; junction bases not matched to a gene: 12. Here the CDR3 DNA reads TGTGCCAGCAGCCCCAGGACTAGCGGGGTGGGGCCTAGCACAGATACGCAGTATTTT. The encoded protein is CASSPRTSGVGPSTDTQYF. The full variable domain, rest sourced from reference TRBV5-6 and TRBJ2-3, is DAGVTQSPTHLIKTRGQQVTLRCSPKSGHDTVSWYQQALGQGPQFIFQYYEEEERQRGNFPDRFSGHQFPNYSSELNVNALLLGDSALYLCASSPRTSGVGPSTDTQYFGPGTRLTVL.

The chain couples TRBV4-2 to TRBJ1-2; a weak D match, TRBD1 (5 bases). Germline V gene sequence: CDR1 LGHNA, CDR2 YNFKEQ. The CDR3 is made up of 15 amino acids. With 0 bases removed from V and 8 bases from J, the gap between germline ends came to 16 bases. The CDR3 loop is CASSQDRGNALGYTF. CDR3 sequence (DNA): TGTGCCAGCAGCCAAGATCGGGGGAATGCATTGGGCTACACCTTC.

The table lists this clone with a count of one. The rearrangement links TRBV7-8 to TRBJ1-6, with D perhaps TRBD1 (6 bases). This CDR3 has 13 residues. CDR1 and CDR2 (germline): SGHVS, FQNEAQ. Trimming left V 5 bases short and J 7 bases short, with 9 bases between. CDR3 sequence reads: CASSIDRNSPLHF. DNA for the CDR3: TGTGCCAGCAGCATCGACAGGAATTCACCCCTCCACTTT.

The chain combines TRBV18 with TRBJ2-5; 7 positions agree with TRBD1. Trimming cost V 3 bases and J 3 bases; bases outside gene matches: 7. Germline assignment: CDR1 KGHSH and CDR2 LQKENI. The CDR3 consists of 15 residues. The CDR3 protein is CASSPQTGTEETQYF. The CDR3 coding sequence is TGTGCCAGCTCACCGCAAACCGGGACAGAAGAGACCCAGTACTTC.

This clone was detected a few times. J is TRBJ1-2 and V is TRBV12-3 or TRBV12-4, with D hard to call. Trimming removed 6 bases from V and 4 bases from J, with 12 bases in between. The CDR3 covers 13 residues. CDR3: CASSTTQVYGYTF. DNA of the CDR3: TGTGCCAGCAGCACCACCCAGGTCTATGGCTACACCTTC.

The chain is built from TRBV4-1 and TRBJ1-3, with a weak D call TRBD1 (5 bases). The CDR3 consists of 15 residues. Trimming took 1 base from V and 0 from J, leaving 7 bases between them. Germline CDR1 and CDR2: MGHRA and YSYEKL. CDR3 in amino acids: CASSQGQFSGNTIYF. The CDR3 DNA follows: TGCGCCAGCAGCCAAGGACAGTTCTCTGGAAACACCATATATTTT.

V and J are TRBV29-1 and TRBJ2-1; D remains unclear. The CDR3 consists of 13 residues. Per the germline V gene, CDR1 is SQVTM and CDR2 is ANQGSEA. V shed 2 bases and J shed 2 bases, with 7 bases lying between them. The CDR3 DNA follows: TGCAGCGTTGAATTCCCAGCCTACAATGAGCAGTTCTTC. Protein: CSVEFPAYNEQFF.

The J gene is TRBJ1-3, the V gene TRBV4-2; 8 bases agree with TRBD1. Germline CDR1 reads LGHNA; CDR2 reads YNFKEQ. CDR3 length: 16 residues. Germline trimming cut 3 bases from V and 4 bases from J; bases unmatched to any gene: 8. The CDR3 nucleotides are TGTGCCAGCAGCCAGCTACTCAGGGGGCCGGGAAACACCATATATTTT. Amino acids: CASSQLLRGPGNTIYF.

V is TRBV9 and J is TRBJ2-1, with 10 bases matching TRBD2. Germline-derived CDR1 and CDR2 are SGDLS and YYNGEE. This CDR3 comprises 16 residues. Trimming cost V 4 bases and J 4 bases; bases outside gene matches: 8. The CDR3 DNA sequence: TGTGCCAGCAGCCTACAGGCTAGCGGGAGATACAATGAGCAGTTCTTC. The encoded protein is CASSLQASGRYNEQFF.

The table lists this clone with many counts. This sequence joins TRBV27 and TRBJ2-7; TRBD1 is a possible D gene (5 bases). Germline CDR1 is MNHEY and CDR2 is SMNVEV (reference sequence). CDR3 length equals 13 residues. Between the trimmed V and J ends, which lost 2 bases and 4 bases, there was a span of 9 bases. CDR3 loop: CASSLMRQYEQYF. DNA for the CDR3: TGTGCCAGCAGTTTAATGCGACAGTACGAGCAGTACTTC.

The V gene is TRBV9, the J gene TRBJ2-3, with 8 bases that match TRBD2. V was clipped by 0 bases and J by 6 bases; unmatched bases: 6. There are 15 residues in the CDR3. Germline loops: CDR1 SGDLS, CDR2 YYNGEE. CDR3 sequence: CASSVAGGPPDTQYF. CDR3 nucleotide sequence: TGTGCCAGCAGCGTAGCGGGAGGGCCCCCCGATACGCAGTATTTT.

The genes are TRBV6-5 and TRBJ2-7, with 7 bases that match TRBD2. Germline V CDR1 and CDR2: MNHEY, SVGAGI. Trimming took 2 bases from V and 4 from J; bases not matched to a gene: 8. The CDR3 is 15 amino acids. CDR3: CASSYQAGAPYEQYF. The CDR3 nucleotides are TGTGCCAGCAGTTACCAGGCGGGAGCCCCTTACGAGCAGTACTTC.

The chain employs TRBV9 and TRBJ2-7; D remains unclear. V lost 0 bases and J 3 bases, leaving 13 bases between the germline ends. The germline CDR1 and CDR2 sequences are SGDLS and YYNGEE. CDR3 size: 15 residues. The CDR3: CASSVEVGGFYEQYF. The CDR3 DNA follows: TGTGCCAGCAGCGTAGAAGTTGGCGGATTCTACGAGCAGTACTTC.

The chain is built from TRBV3-1 (or the pseudogene TRBV3-2) and TRBJ2-5, with 7 bases matching TRBD1. The CDR3 has 15 residues. The germline V gene encodes CDR1 LGHDT and CDR2 YNNKEL (reference sequence). Trimming cost V 2 bases and J 4 bases; bases outside gene matches: 7. The CDR3 region has the DNA TGTGCCAGCAGCCAATTCAGGCAGGGGGTAGAGACCCAGTACTTC. This encodes CASSQFRQGVETQYF.

This chain uses TRBV6-5 with TRBJ1-6; tentative D call: TRBD1 (6 bases). The CDR3 is 14 amino acids. V lost 7 bases and J lost 8, with 15 bases in between. CDR1 is MNHEY, CDR2 SVGAGI, per germline. CDR3 bases: TGTGCCAGCAAACAGGGTCGGGCTGATTCACCCCTCCACTTT. Protein sequence: CASKQGRADSPLHF.

V is TRBV5-5 and J is TRBJ1-6; TRBD1 is a possible D gene (6 bases). CDR3 length: 17 residues. V gave up 6 bases and J gave up 6 bases, with 22 bases separating them. Germline assignment: CDR1 SGHKS and CDR2 YYEKEE (reference sequence). The CDR3 region is CASTLLGAWAVNSPLHF. In DNA, the CDR3 is TGTGCCAGCACCCTACTGGGGGCCTGGGCAGTTAATTCACCCCTCCACTTT.